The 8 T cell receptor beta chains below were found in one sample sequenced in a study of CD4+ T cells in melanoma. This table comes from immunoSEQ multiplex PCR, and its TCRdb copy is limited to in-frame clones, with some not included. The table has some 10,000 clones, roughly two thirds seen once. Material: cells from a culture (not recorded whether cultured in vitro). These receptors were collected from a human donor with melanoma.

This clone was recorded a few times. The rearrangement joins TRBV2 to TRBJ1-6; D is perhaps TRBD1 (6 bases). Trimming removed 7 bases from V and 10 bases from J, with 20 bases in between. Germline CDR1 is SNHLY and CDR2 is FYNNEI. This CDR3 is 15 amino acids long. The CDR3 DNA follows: TGTGCCAGCACCGGCCTTTCCGGGGGCGACTCACCCCTCCACTTT. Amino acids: CASTGLSGGDSPLHF.

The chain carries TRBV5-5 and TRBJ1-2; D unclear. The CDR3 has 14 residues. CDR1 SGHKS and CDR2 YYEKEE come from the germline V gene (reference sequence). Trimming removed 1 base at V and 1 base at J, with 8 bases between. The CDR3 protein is CASSLMVDNYGYTF. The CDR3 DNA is TGTGCCAGCAGCTTGATGGTGGATAACTATGGCTACACCTTC.

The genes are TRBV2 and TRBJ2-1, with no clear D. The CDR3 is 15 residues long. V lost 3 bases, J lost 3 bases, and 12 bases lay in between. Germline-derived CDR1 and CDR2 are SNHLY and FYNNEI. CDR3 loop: CASSEKGTFYNEQFF. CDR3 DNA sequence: TGTGCCAGCAGTGAGAAGGGTACTTTCTACAATGAGCAGTTCTTC.

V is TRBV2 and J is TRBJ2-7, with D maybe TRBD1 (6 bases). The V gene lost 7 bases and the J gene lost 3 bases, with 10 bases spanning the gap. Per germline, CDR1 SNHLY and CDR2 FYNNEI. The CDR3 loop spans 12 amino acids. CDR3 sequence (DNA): TGTGCCAGCACCCCGGACAGCTACGAGCAGTACTTC. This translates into CASTPDSYEQYF. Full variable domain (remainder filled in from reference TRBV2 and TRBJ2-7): EPEVTQTPSHQVTQMGQEVILRCVPISNHLYFYWYRQILGQKVEFLVSFYNNEISEKSEIFDDQFSVERPDGSNFTLKIRSTKLEDSAMYFCASTPDSYEQYFGPGTRLTVT.

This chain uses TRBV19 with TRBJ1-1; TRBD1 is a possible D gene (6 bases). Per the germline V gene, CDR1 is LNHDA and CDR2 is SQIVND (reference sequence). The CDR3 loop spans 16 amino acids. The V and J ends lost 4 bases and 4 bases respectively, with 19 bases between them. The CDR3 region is CASSTAGGRRFTEAFF. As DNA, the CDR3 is TGTGCCAGTAGTACCGCGGGGGGGCGTCGGTTCACTGAAGCTTTCTTT. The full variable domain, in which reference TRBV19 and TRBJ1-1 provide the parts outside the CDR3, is DGGITQSPKYLFRKEGQNVTLSCEQNLNHDAMYWYRQDPGQGLRLIYYSQIVNDFQKGDIAEGYSVSREKKESFPLTVTSAQKNPTAFYLCASSTAGGRRFTEAFFGQGTRLTVV.

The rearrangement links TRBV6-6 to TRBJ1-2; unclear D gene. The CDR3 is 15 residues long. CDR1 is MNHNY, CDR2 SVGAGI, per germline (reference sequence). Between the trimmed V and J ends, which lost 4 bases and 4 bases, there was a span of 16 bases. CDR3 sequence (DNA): TGTGCCAGCAGTTCCGCGGTCGAAAAGGGCTATGGCTACACCTTC. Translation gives CASSSAVEKGYGYTF.

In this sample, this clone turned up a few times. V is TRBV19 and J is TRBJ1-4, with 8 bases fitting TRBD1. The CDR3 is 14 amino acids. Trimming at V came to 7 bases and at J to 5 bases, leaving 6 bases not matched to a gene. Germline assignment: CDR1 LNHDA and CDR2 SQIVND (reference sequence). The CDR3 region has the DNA TGTGCCAGTAAAACGGGACAGGTCAATGAAAAACTGTTTTTT. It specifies CASKTGQVNEKLFF.

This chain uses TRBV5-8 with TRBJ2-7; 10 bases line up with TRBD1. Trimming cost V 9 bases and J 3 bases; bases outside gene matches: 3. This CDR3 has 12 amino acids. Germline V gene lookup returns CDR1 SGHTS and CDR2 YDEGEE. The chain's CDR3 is CANRDRGYEQYF. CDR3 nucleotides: TGTGCCAACCGGGACAGGGGCTACGAGCAGTACTTC.